This entry lists 14 T cell receptor beta chains sequenced from one sample in a study of T cell repertoires in cytomegalovirus infection. TCRdb analysed the reads with MiXCR anew, one entry per CDR3 protein. In the table there are 300,000 or so distinct CDR3 sequences, under 30% of which are singletons. Sequencing was done on a sample of PBMCs. The receptors were gathered from a human donor in good health (CMV status not recorded). Some clones in this sample may be carry-over from other donors' samples.

This sequence joins TRBV7-2 and TRBJ2-7; 9 bases align to TRBD1. Germline CDR1 SGHTA, CDR2 FQGNSA. Unmatched junction bases numbered 7, after V lost 1 base and J lost 6 bases. The CDR3 loop spans 15 amino acids. Written as DNA, the CDR3 is TGTGCCAGCAGCTTAGGCGGGACAGGGTACTTCGAGCAGTACTTC. Protein product: CASSLGGTGYFEQYF.

This clonotype occurred many times. V and J are TRBV7-2 and TRBJ2-7, with 12 bases matching TRBD2. Per the germline V gene, CDR1 is SGHTA and CDR2 is FQGNSA. The V and J ends lost 3 bases and 4 bases, in that order; junction bases with no gene match: 4. The CDR3 loop spans 15 amino acids. CDR3: CASSFALAGGYEQYF. The CDR3 DNA sequence: TGTGCCAGCAGCTTCGCGCTAGCGGGAGGGTACGAGCAGTACTTC.

In this sample, this clonotype turned up a few times. This chain uses TRBV6-2 or TRBV6-3 with TRBJ1-5, with D possibly TRBD1 on 5 matching bases. This CDR3 is built from 13 residues. Per germline, CDR1 MNHEY and CDR2 SVGEGT. The ends were cut back, 7 bases at V and 6 bases at J, with 13 bases in the middle. The CDR3 DNA is TGTGCCAGCACAGGGTATTTTTTTCAGCCCCAGCATTTT. It encodes CASTGYFFQPQHF.

The chain joins TRBV7-4 to TRBJ2-3; possible D gene TRBD2, 6 bases. The CDR3 is made up of 15 amino acids. Per the germline V gene, CDR1 is SGHVT and CDR2 is SQSDAQ. Trimming stripped 1 base from V and 3 bases from J, with 11 bases between. CDR3 residues: CASSLGRDWTDTQYF. The CDR3 DNA sequence: TGTGCCAGCAGCTTAGGGCGGGACTGGACAGATACGCAGTATTTT. Full variable domain (remainder filled in from reference TRBV7-4 and TRBJ2-3): GAGVSQSPRYKVAKRGRDVALRCDSISGHVTLYWYRQTLGQGSEVLTYSQSDAQRDKSGRPSGRFSAERPERSVSTLKIQRTEQGDSAVYLCASSLGRDWTDTQYFGPGTRLTVL.

In regard to this clonotype: A much larger clone differs by one base, so this may be a read error. J is TRBJ2-1 and V is TRBV14, with 13 bases identical to TRBD2. This CDR3 spans 15 amino acids. Germline CDR1 is SGHDN and CDR2 is FVKESK. V shed 4 bases, J shed 5 bases, and the junction held 2 bases outside the gene matches. CDR3 DNA: TGTGCCAGCAGCCGACTAGCGGGAGGACACAATGAGCAGTTCTTC. Translating gives CASSRLAGGHNEQFF.

CDR3 loop: CSARRGAPPYEQYF. As DNA, the CDR3 is TGCAGTGCTAGAAGGGGCGCTCCCCCCTACGAGCAGTACTTC. The J gene is TRBJ2-7, the V gene TRBV20-1; D is possibly TRBD1 (5 bases). Germline assignment: CDR1 DFQATT and CDR2 SNEGSKA (reference sequence). V lost 2 bases and J 2 bases, leaving 13 bases between the germline ends. There are 14 residues in the CDR3.

This chain joins TRBV20-1 and TRBJ1-5; 7 nucleotides agree with TRBD1. The CDR3 has 15 amino acids. With 3 bases clipped from V and 0 bases from J, the junction kept 5 bases outside the gene matches. CDR1 is DFQATT and CDR2 is SNEGSKA in the germline V gene (reference sequence). The CDR3 region is CSARPWTGSNQPQHF. In DNA form, the CDR3 reads TGCAGTGCTAGGCCCTGGACAGGTAGCAATCAGCCCCAGCATTTT.

The chain is built from TRBV24-1 and TRBJ2-1; D call uncertain. CDR3 size: 14 residues. CDR1 is KGHDR, CDR2 SFDVKD, per germline. V was shortened by 9 bases and J by 0 bases, with 11 bases between the two germline ends. Here the CDR3 DNA reads TGTGCCACCGGAACTGGGTCCTCCTACAATGAGCAGTTCTTC. It translates to CATGTGSSYNEQFF.

This clonotype was found a few times. The DNA of the CDR3 is TGTGCCACCAGCAGAGATCGGACTAGCGGGAGTGTGGGAGAGACCCAGTACTTC. It encodes CATSRDRTSGSVGETQYF. The gene calls are TRBV15 and TRBJ2-5; 13 bases align to TRBD2. The CDR3 runs to 18 residues. The V and J ends lost 0 bases and 4 bases, in that order; junction bases with no gene match: 8. Per the germline V gene, CDR1 is LNHNV and CDR2 is YYDKDF (reference sequence).

This clonotype was counted ten times or more. The CDR3 DNA is TGTGCCAGCAGTAATAGACCGAGCTCCTATAATTCACCCCTCCACTTT. Its translation is CASSNRPSSYNSPLHF. J is TRBJ1-6 and V is TRBV7-2; no reliable D call. V lost 6 bases and J 0 bases, leaving 12 bases between the germline ends. Germline assignment: CDR1 SGHTA and CDR2 FQGNSA. The CDR3 has 16 residues. Together with reference TRBV7-2 and TRBJ1-6, the CDR3 gives the full variable domain: GAGVSQSPSNKVTEKGKDVELRCDPISGHTALYWYRQSLGQGLEFLIYFQGNSAPDKSGLPSDRFSAERTGGSVSTLTIQRTQQEDSAVYLCASSNRPSSYNSPLHFGNGTRLTVT.

This clonotype was counted between two and nine times. The chain is built from TRBV6-1 and TRBJ1-1; D is ambiguous. The germline CDR1 and CDR2 sequences are MNHNS and SASEGT. The CDR3 has 13 residues. Trimming shortened V by 6 bases and J by 4 bases, and 12 bases separated the two germline ends. DNA of the CDR3: TGTGCCAGCAGCCGTCTTCGGAGCACTGAAGCTTTCTTT. The encoded protein is CASSRLRSTEAFF.

This clonotype was found a few times. The rearrangement joins TRBV23-1 to TRBJ2-1, with D possibly being TRBD2 (6 bases). TRBV23-1 is known as an ORF, though its function is uncertain. The CDR3 is 16 residues long. Trimming took off 8 bases at V and 4 bases at J, with 21 bases between the two ends. The CDR3 sequence is CASEPRDSFQYNEQFF. CDR3 nucleotide sequence: TGCGCCAGCGAGCCCAGGGACTCCTTCCAATACAATGAGCAGTTCTTC.

The gene calls are TRBV5-4 and TRBJ2-1; maybe TRBD1 (6 bases). Trimming removed 3 bases at V and 1 base at J, with 11 bases between. This CDR3 region has 15 residues. Germline loops: CDR1 SGHNT, CDR2 YYREEE (reference sequence). This chain's CDR3 is CASSWGGTSYNEQFF. The CDR3, as DNA: TGTGCCAGCAGCTGGGGTGGGACATCCTACAATGAGCAGTTCTTC.

This clonotype was recorded at least ten times. The genes are TRBV7-9 and TRBJ1-2; no clear D gene. This CDR3 is built from 12 residues. V gave up 5 bases and J gave up 6 bases, with 10 bases separating them. The germline CDR1 and CDR2 sequences are SEHNR and FQNEAQ (reference sequence). Here the CDR3 reads CASSPTEHGYTF. The CDR3 DNA reads as TGTGCCAGCAGCCCGACGGAGCATGGCTACACCTTC.